This TCR beta chain stems from a study of vaccination and CD4 T cells after COVID-19 (dated by TCRdb to 2021 to 2024). With regard to the full study: SARS-CoV-2 positivity had been established in the convalescent patients by nasal swab PCR, and mild disease was recorded in nine or ten of these patients and severe disease in one. The convalescent cohort comprised six males and four females, including two Hispanic individuals, seven Caucasians, two Asians and one multiracial person. Two doses of either the Pfizer-BioNTech BNT162b2 vaccine (n=8) or the Moderna mRNA-1273 vaccine (n=2) were administered to participants. Post-COVID blood samples from convalescent patients were collected a median of roughly 100 days after diagnosis, with a range of roughly 30 to 170 days. The time from the second vaccine dose to post-vaccine blood sampling had a median of roughly 70 days and ranged from about 14 to 241 days. Culture stimuli were overlapping spike peptide pools from SARS-CoV-2 and from the common cold coronaviruses HCoV-NL63, HCoV-OC43 and HCoV-229E. In control cultures, a CEFX viral epitope pool was used as positive control, an HIV-1 Nef peptide pool was used as negative control, or no peptide was added. In roughly nine COVID-19 convalescent patients and a few infection-naive healthy vaccine recipients, the spike-specific CD4+ TCR repertoire before mRNA vaccination was compared with the repertoire after mRNA vaccination.

About this clonotype itself: The antigen it binds to is not known. Base-call qualities are not available, and no considerably larger clone is one nucleotide away.

The treatment or condition label, read with the paper, signifies: roughly 11-day PBMC culture with coronavirus spike peptide pools or control peptides (ViraFEST assay). The ViraFEST assay, used in the study, expanded antigen-specific T cells with peptide pools and then identified the expanded clonotypes through TCR sequencing. Positive SARS-CoV-2 PCR tests in the convalescent patients dated from March to December 2020, before Alpha, Beta and Delta variants emerged in the United States. Each well held 2.2 million or so PBMCs cultured with around 9 ug/ml peptide pools in IMDM containing roughly 4.7% human AB serum and roughly 9.3 IU/ml IL-2. On days 3 and 7, half of the culture medium was replaced with fresh IL-2-containing medium. After more than 8 days of culture, CD4+ T cells were isolated by negative selection using the EasySep CD4+ T cell isolation kit. Ficoll-Paque Plus gradient centrifugation was used to isolate PBMCs from whole blood, and the isolated PBMCs were then either used fresh or cryopreserved at -140C. Triplicate wells were generally used for each culture condition.

V is pared back by 0 bases and J by 1 base, with 1 base lying between the germline termini. There are 13 amino acids in the CDR3, from cysteine to phenylalanine inclusive. The DNA shown is the 39-base CDR3, in frame from base 1. The germline V gene (reference sequence) sets CDR1 to LNHNV and CDR2 to YYDKDF. Receptors were amplified or captured by PCR. DNA from cultured CD4+ T cells was subjected to TCR sequencing with the Oncomine TCR Beta short-read assay at the Johns Hopkins FTIC core. Genomic DNA was extracted from the cultured CD4+ T cells with the QIAamp micro DNA kit. The Oncomine TCR Beta libraries from cultured CD4+ T cells were pooled using unique dual indexes and then sequenced on an Illumina iSeq 100. The source study handled its data this way. Non-productive sequences were filtered out, and CDR3s that did not start with C, did not end with F or W, or were shorter than 7 amino acids were discarded. The MANAFEST web application identified antigen-specific clonotypes by comparing peptide-stimulated wells against reference wells and other culture wells. Positive clones required FDR below 0.05, an odds ratio above 5, and productive frequency above 0.1% in at least two of three replicate wells. Clonotypes that were significantly expanded in both SARS-CoV-2 spike wells and at least one common cold coronavirus spike condition were defined as cross-reactive. Levenshtein distances (stringdist) and unrooted phylogenetic trees (ape) in R version 3.6.1 were used to assess CDR3 homology. Starting from the raw public reads, TCRdb applied fastp trimming at Q25, assembled clones with MiXCR and retained in-frame beta chains. Rows merge per CDR3 protein into single entries with the most common DNA and genes. TCRdb, not the authors, supplied the V and J calls. The sample table shows roughly 20,000 distinct CDR3 sequences, and around half are seen once. The ten largest account for 6.5% to 9% of the sample.

What the work shows at the level of the full study, not this receptor alone: In convalescent patients, a median around 90% of post-vaccine SARS-CoV-2-reactive clones were detected only after vaccination, suggesting vaccine-specific priming. The study included relatively few convalescent patients and did not analyze early timepoints after natural infection. The median count of SARS-CoV-2-reactive clonotypes went up from around 21 after infection to around 38 after vaccination, although the change was not significant. Of the vaccine-specific clones found in convalescent patients, nearly all (304 of 307) were mono-reactive for SARS-CoV-2 spike instead of being cross-reactive with common cold coronaviruses.

The receptor was derived from a human donor who had recovered from COVID-19. This chain joins TRBV15 to TRBJ1-5; no D gene can be assigned with confidence. Sequences were obtained from CD4+ T cells from blood, cultured in vitro. CDR3 region: CATSRESNQPQHF. In nucleotides, the sequence is TGTGCCACCAGCAGAGAGAGCAATCAGCCCCAGCATTTT. Here the CDR3 is joined to the reference TRBV15 and TRBJ1-5 genes, and the full variable domain is: DAMVIQNPRYQVTQFGKPVTLSCSQTLNHNVMYWYQQKSSQAPKLLFHYYDKDFNNEADTPDNFQSRRPNTSFCFLDIRSPGLGDTAMYLCATSRESNQPQHFGDGTRLSIL.